This record looks at one TCR beta chain sequence and its context. Its antigen is undetermined. This specimen comes from a study of T cell responses to AZD1222 COVID-19 vaccine. Across the whole study: Whether given at about 4 or about 12 weeks, second doses were pooled.

Study-level findings and limits: Repertoires in all cases were sampled only once the peak T cell response had passed. AZD1222 recipients seropositive at baseline numbered only 6 or 7. Spike was spanned by vaccine-associated CD4 TCRs, with dominance at 160-218 and 743-854.

The assay was immunoSEQ multiplex PCR, and TCRdb's table has in-frame clones only and misses some. The sample holds roughly 150,000 clones, over 75% seen once. The sequenced sample was peripheral blood, obtained on day 0 of AZD1222 vaccination. The TCR was taken from an adult in good health.

CDR3 sequence (DNA): TGCGCCAGCAGCCGATACTCAGGTCGGGTATCATCTGCAACTAATGAAAAACTGTTTTTT. It encodes CASSRYSGRVSSATNEKLFF. The gene calls are TRBV4-1 and TRBJ1-4; no definite D call. There are 20 residues in the CDR3. Germline values: CDR1 MGHRA, CDR2 YSYEKL. V was clipped by 4 bases and J by 0 bases, with 24 bases between them.